The entry below describes one TCR beta chain. Produced via immunoSEQ multiplex PCR; TCRdb's table is partial and in-frame only. The sample includes 170,000 or so clones, roughly 94% of them seen just once. The data were taken from a study of control samples from healthy donors and cancer patients. From germline, CDR1 is MNHNS and CDR2 SASEGT. Trimming shortened V by 3 bases and J by 1 base, and 25 bases separated the two germline ends. There are 20 residues in the CDR3. The V and J genes are TRBV6-1 and TRBJ1-5; D gene ambiguous. The sequence derives from a woman aged 18-35 years in good health. The sequencing sample was made of blood. Here the CDR3 reads CASSEELLVGRGLSNQPQHF. Here the CDR3 DNA reads TGTGCCAGCAGTGAGGAGTTATTAGTAGGCCGCGGGCTAAGCAATCAGCCCCAGCATTTT.